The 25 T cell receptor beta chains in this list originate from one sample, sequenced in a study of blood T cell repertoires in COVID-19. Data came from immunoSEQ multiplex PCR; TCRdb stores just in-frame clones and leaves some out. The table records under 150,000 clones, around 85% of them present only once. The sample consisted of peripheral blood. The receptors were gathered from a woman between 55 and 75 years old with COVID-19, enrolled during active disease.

CDR3 sequence reads: CASRPGLAVDEQYF. The CDR3 DNA follows: TGTGCCAGCAGGCCGGGACTAGCGGTCGACGAGCAGTACTTC. The V and J genes are TRBV6-5 and TRBJ2-7; 11 positions match TRBD2. Germline-derived CDR1 and CDR2 are MNHEY and SVGAGI. The CDR3 sequence is 14 residues long. V lost 6 bases to trimming and J lost 5 bases; unmatched junction nucleotides: 6.

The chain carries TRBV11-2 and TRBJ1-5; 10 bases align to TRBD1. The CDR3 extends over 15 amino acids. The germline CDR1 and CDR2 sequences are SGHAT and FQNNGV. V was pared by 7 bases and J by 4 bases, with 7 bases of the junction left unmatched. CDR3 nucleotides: TGTGCCAGCACCGCGGGACAGGGGATGAATCAGCCCCAGCATTTT. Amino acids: CASTAGQGMNQPQHF.

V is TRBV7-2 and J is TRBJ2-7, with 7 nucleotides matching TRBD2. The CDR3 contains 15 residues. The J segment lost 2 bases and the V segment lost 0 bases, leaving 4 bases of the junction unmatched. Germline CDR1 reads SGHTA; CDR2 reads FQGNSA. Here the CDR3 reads CASSLAGGTPYEQYF. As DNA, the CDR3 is TGTGCCAGCAGCTTAGCGGGGGGGACCCCCTACGAGCAGTACTTC.

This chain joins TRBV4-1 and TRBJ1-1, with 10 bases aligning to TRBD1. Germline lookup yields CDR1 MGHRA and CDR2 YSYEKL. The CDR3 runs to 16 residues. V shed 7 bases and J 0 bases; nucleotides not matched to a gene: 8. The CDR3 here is CASNRDRGPMNTEAFF. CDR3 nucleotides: TGCGCCAGCAACCGGGACAGGGGTCCTATGAACACTGAAGCTTTCTTT.

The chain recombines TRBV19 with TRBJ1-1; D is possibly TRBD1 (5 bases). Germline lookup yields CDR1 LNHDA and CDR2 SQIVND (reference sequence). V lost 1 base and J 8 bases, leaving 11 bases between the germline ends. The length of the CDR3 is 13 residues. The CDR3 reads CASSIAPGLEAFF. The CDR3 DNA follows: TGTGCCAGTAGTATAGCCCCAGGGTTAGAAGCTTTCTTT.

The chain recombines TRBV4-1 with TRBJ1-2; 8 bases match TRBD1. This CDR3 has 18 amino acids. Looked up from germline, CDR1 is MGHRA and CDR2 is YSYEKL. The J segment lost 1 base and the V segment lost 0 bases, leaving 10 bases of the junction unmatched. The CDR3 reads CASSQDGPDRANNYGYTF. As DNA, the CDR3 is TGCGCCAGCAGCCAAGACGGCCCGGACAGGGCAAATAACTATGGCTACACCTTC.

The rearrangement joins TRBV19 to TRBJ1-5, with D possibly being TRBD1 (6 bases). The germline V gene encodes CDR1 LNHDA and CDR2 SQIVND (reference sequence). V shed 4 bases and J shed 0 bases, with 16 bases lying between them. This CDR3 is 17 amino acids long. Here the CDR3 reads CASSSVRGGPSNQPQHF. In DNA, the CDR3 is TGTGCCAGTAGTAGCGTGCGGGGGGGCCCTAGCAATCAGCCCCAGCATTTT.

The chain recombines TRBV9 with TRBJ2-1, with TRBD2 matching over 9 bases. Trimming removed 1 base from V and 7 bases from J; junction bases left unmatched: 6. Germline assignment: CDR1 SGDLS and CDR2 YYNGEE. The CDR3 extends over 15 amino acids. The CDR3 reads CASSVLPTSGNEQFF. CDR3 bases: TGTGCCAGCAGCGTACTGCCGACTAGCGGAAATGAGCAGTTCTTC.

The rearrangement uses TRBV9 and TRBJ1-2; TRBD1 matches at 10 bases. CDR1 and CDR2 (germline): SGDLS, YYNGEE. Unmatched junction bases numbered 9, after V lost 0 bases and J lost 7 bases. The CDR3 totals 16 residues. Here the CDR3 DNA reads TGTGCCAGCAGCGTAGGAGGGACAGGGGCACTGGGTGGCTACACCTTC. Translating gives CASSVGGTGALGGYTF.

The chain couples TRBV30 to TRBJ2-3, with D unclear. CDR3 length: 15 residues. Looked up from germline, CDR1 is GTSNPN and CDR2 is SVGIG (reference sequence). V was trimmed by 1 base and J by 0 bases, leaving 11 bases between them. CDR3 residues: CAWSGGRISTDTQYF. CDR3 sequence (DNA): TGTGCCTGGAGTGGAGGCCGAATTAGCACAGATACGCAGTATTTT. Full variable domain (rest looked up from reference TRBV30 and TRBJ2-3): SQTIHQWPATLVQPVGSPLSLECTVEGTSNPNLYWYRQAAGRGLQLLFYSVGIGQISSEVPQNLSASRPQDRQFILSSKKLLLSDSGFYLCAWSGGRISTDTQYFGPGTRLTVL.

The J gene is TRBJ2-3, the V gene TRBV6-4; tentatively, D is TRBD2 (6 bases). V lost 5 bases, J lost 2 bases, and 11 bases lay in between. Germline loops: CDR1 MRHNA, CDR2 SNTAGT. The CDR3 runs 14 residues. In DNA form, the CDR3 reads TGTGCCAGCAGTTTGGACTATCTCACAGATACGCAGTATTTT. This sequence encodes CASSLDYLTDTQYF.

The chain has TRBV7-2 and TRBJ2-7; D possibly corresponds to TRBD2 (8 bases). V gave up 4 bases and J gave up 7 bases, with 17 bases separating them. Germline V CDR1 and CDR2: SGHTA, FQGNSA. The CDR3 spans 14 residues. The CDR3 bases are TGTGCCAGCAGCTCCGGGAGGGGGCTGCGAGAGCAGTACTTC. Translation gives CASSSGRGLREQYF. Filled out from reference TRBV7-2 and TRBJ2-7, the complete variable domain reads GAGVSQSPSNKVTEKGKDVELRCDPISGHTALYWYRQSLGQGLEFLIYFQGNSAPDKSGLPSDRFSAERTGGSVSTLTIQRTQQEDSAVYLCASSSGRGLREQYFGPGTRLTVT.

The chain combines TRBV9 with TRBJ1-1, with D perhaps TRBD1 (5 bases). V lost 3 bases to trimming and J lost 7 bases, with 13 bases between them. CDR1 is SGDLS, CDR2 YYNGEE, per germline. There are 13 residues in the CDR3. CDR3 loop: CASSGIDDSEAFF. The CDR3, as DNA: TGTGCCAGCAGCGGGATCGATGACAGTGAAGCTTTCTTT. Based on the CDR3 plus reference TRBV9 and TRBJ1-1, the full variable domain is DSGVTQTPKHLITATGQRVTLRCSPRSGDLSVYWYQQSLDQGLQFLIQYYNGEERAKGNILERFSAQQFPDLHSELNLSSLELGDSALYFCASSGIDDSEAFFGQGTRLTVV.

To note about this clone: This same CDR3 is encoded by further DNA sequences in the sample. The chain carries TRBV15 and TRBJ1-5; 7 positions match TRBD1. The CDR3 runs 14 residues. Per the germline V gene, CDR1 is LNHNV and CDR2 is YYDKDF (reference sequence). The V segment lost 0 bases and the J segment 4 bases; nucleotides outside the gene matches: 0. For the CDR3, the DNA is TGTGCCACCAGCAGAGACAGGGGGAATCAGCCCCAGCATTTT. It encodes CATSRDRGNQPQHF.

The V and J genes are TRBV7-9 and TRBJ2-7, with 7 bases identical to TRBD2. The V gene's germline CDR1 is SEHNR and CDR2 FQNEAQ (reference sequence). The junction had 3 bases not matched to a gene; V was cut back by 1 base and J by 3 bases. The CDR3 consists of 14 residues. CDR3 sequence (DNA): TGTGCCAGCAGCTTAGGGGAGGGCAACTACGAGCAGTACTTC. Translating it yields CASSLGEGNYEQYF.

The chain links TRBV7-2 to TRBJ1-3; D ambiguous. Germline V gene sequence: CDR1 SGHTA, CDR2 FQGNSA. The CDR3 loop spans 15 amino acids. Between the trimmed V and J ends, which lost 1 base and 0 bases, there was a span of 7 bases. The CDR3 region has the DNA TGTGCCAGCAGCTTAGGATCAGTCTCTGGAAACACCATATATTTT. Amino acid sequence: CASSLGSVSGNTIYF.

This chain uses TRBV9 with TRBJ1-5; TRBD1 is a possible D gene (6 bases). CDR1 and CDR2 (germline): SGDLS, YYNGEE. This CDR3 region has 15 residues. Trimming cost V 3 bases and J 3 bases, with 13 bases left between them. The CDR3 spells CASSAYGQSNQPQHF. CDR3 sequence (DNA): TGTGCCAGCAGCGCCTACGGACAGTCCAATCAGCCCCAGCATTTT.

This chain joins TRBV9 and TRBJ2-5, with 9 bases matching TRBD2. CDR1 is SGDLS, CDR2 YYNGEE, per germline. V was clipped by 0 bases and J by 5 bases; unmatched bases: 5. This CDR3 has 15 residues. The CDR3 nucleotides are TGTGCCAGCAGCGTAGGAGCGGGGGGAGGGGAGACCCAGTACTTC. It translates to CASSVGAGGGETQYF.

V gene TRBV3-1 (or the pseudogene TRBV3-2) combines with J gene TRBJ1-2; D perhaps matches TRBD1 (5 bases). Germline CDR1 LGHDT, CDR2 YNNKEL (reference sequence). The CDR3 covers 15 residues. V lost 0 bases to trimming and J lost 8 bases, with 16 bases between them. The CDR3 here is CASSQDPSRVGGYTF. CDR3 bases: TGTGCCAGCAGCCAAGATCCGAGCAGGGTTGGAGGCTACACCTTC.

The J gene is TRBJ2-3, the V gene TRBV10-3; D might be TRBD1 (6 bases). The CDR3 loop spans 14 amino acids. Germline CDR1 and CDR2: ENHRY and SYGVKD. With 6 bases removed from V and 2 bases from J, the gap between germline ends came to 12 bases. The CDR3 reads CAIRHGQITDTQYF. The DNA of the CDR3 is TGTGCCATCAGGCATGGACAGATCACAGATACGCAGTATTTT.

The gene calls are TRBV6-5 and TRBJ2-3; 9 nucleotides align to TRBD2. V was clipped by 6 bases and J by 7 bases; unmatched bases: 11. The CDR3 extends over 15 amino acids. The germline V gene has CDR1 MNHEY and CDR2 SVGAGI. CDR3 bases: TGTGCCAGCAGCCTCCTGGCGGGGGGGCGTTATACGCAGTATTTT. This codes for CASSLLAGGRYTQYF.

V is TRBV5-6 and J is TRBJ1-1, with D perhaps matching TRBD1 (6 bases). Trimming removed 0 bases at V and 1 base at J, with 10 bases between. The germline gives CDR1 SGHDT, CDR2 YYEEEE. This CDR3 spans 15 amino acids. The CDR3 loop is CASSLAGQRNTEAFF. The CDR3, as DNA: TGTGCCAGCAGCTTGGCCGGACAGCGGAACACTGAAGCTTTCTTT.

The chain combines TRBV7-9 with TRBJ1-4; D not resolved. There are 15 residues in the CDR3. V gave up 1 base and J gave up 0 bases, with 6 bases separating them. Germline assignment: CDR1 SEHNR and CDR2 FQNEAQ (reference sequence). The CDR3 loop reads CASSLGASTNEKLFF. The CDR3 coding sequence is TGTGCCAGCAGCTTAGGGGCTTCAACTAATGAAAAACTGTTTTTT.

CDR3 DNA: TGTGCCAGCACATCGGGACAGGGAATCGGTGGCTACACCTTC. Encoded protein: CASTSGQGIGGYTF. This sequence joins TRBV25-1 and TRBJ1-2; 9 bases agree with TRBD1. The CDR3 extends over 14 amino acids. The J segment lost 7 bases and the V segment lost 7 bases, leaving 10 bases of the junction unmatched. Looked up from germline, CDR1 is MGHDK and CDR2 is SYGVNS.

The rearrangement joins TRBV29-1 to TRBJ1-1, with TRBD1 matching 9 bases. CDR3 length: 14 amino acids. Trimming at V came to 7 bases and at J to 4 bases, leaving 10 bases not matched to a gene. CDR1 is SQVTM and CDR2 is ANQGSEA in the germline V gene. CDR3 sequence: CSADLTGGITEAFF. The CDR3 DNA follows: TGCAGCGCGGACCTGACAGGGGGAATCACTGAAGCTTTCTTT.